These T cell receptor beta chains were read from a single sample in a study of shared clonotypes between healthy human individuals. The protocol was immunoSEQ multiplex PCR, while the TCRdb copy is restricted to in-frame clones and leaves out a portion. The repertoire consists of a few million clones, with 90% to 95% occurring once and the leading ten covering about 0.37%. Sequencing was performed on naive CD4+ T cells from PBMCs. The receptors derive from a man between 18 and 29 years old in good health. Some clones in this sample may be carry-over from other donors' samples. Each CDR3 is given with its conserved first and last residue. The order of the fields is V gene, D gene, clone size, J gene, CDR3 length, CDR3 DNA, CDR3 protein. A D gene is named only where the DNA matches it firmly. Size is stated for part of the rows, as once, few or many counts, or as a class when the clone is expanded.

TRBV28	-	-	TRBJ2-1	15	TGTGCCAGCACCATCCGCCGGGGAGGGGGGAATGAGCAGTTCTTC	CASTIRRGGGNEQFF
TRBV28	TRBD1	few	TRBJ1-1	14	TGTGCCAGCACGACAGGGGGAGGGAACACTGAAGCTTTCTTT	CASTTGGGNTEAFF
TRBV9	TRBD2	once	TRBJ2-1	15	TGTGCCAGCAGCCCCTCTATAGCGGGTAACAATGAGCAGTTCTTC	CASSPSIAGNNEQFF
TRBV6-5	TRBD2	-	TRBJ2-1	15	TGTGCCAGCAGTAGGGGCTTCGGGAGGAGCAATGAGCAGTTCTTC	CASSRGFGRSNEQFF
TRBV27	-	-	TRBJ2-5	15	TGTGCCAGCAGTTTATCCCGACTTAGCCAAGAGACCCAGTACTTC	CASSLSRLSQETQYF
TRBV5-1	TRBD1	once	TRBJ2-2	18	TGCGCCAGCAGCTTGCGCTCGGGACAGGGCGGTGGGACCGGGGAGCTGTTTTTT	CASSLRSGQGGGTGELFF
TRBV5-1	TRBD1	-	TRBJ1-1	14	TGCGCCAGCAGTTCGGACAGGGGAGACCCTGCCGCTTTCTTT	CASSSDRGDPAAFF
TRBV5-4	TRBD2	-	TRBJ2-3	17	TGTGCCAGCAGCTCCGGGACTAGCGGGAGGAGCACAGATACGCAGTATTTT	CASSSGTSGRSTDTQYF
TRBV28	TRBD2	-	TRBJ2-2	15	TGTGCCAGCAGTGACCTAGCGGGAGGGTCCGGGGAGCTGTTTTTT	CASSDLAGGSGELFF
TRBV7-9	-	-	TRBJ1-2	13	TGTGCCAGCAGCCCAGACAGTAACTATGGCTACACCTTC	CASSPDSNYGYTF
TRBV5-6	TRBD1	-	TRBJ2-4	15	TGTGCCAGCAGCGTTACACAGGGGGCGGCTAACATTCAGTACTTC	CASSVTQGAANIQYF
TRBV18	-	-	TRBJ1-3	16	TGTGCCAGCTCACCATCGTCTGCAGGACCAGGAAACACCATATATTTT	CASSPSSAGPGNTIYF
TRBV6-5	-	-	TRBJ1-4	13	TGTGCCAGCAGTAGCAGGCGTAATGAAAAACTGTTTTTT	CASSSRRNEKLFF
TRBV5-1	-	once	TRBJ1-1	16	TGCGCCAGCTCCCCGGTGGGAGGTCAGACCTACACTGAAGCTTTCTTT	CASSPVGGQTYTEAFF
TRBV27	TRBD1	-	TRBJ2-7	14	TGTGCCAGCAGTTTATCAAGGGGGCGGTTCGAGCAGTACTTC	CASSLSRGRFEQYF
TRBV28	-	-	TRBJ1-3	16	TGTGCCAGCAGACCCCTGGTCAGGTTTTCTGGAAACACCATATATTTT	CASRPLVRFSGNTIYF
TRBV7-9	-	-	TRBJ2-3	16	TGTGCCAGCAGCCCTCCTAGTAGCCGGGGCGCAGATACGCAGTATTTT	CASSPPSSRGADTQYF
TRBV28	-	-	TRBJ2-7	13	TGTGCCAGCAGTTTTGGGAGAATTTACGAGCAGTACTTC	CASSFGRIYEQYF
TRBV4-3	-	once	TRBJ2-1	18	TGCGCCAGCAGCCAGGGAACCCAGACGACAAAGAGGAACAATGAGCAGTTCTTC	CASSQGTQTTKRNNEQFF
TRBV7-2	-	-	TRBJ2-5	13	TGTGCCAGCAGTGGGACTCTCCAAGAGACCCAGTACTTC	CASSGTLQETQYF
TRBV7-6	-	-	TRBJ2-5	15	TGTGCCAGCAGCTTAATTGCGGAGAAGGCAGAGACCCAGTACTTC	CASSLIAEKAETQYF
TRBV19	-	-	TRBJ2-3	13	TGTGCCAGCTGCTCTTTCCAGTCGGGTACGCAGTATTTT	CASCSFQSGTQYF
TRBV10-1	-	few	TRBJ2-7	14	TGCGCCAGCAGTAAGTTTGCGGCAGCGGACGAGCAGTACTTC	CASSKFAAADEQYF
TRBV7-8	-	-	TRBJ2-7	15	TGTGCCAGCAGCTCTCGCCCAGCGCCGAGGGGCGAGCAGTACTTC	CASSSRPAPRGEQYF
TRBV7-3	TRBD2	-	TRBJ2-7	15	TGTGCCAGCAGCTTTTCTGGGAGGGCCCTGGACGAGCAGTACTTC	CASSFSGRALDEQYF
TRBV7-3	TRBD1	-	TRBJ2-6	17	TGTGCCAGCAGCTCCGGACAGGGGTGGACCGGGGCCAACGTCCTGACTTTC	CASSSGQGWTGANVLTF
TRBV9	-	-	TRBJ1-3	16	TGTGCCAGCAGCGTCGGGACGGTGCTCTCTGGAAACACCATATATTTT	CASSVGTVLSGNTIYF
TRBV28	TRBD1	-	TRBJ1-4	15	TGTGCCAGCAGTCCAGGGGGAATACGTAATGAAAAACTGTTTTTT	CASSPGGIRNEKLFF
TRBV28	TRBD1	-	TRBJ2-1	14	TGTGCCAGCACCCCTGGGACAGCCGGGTATGAGCAGTTCTTC	CASTPGTAGYEQFF
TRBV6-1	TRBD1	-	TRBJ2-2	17	TGTGCCAGCAGTGATCTCAGGGGGCTGGTGAACACCGGGGAGCTGTTTTTT	CASSDLRGLVNTGELFF
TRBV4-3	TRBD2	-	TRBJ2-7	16	TGCGCCAGCAGCCAAGATTTGCGGGAGGTACCTCGAGAGCAGTACTTC	CASSQDLREVPREQYF
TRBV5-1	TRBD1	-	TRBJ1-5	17	TGCGCCAGCAGCTTAGATTGGACAGGGGGCAACAATCAGCCCCAGCATTTT	CASSLDWTGGNNQPQHF
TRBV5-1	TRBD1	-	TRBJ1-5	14	TGCGCCAGCAGCTTACAGGGGGCGGGCCAGCCCCAGCATTTT	CASSLQGAGQPQHF
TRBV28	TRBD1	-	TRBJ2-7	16	TGTGCCAGCAGTTCCGAACCCTGGACAGGGCCGTACGAGCAGTACTTC	CASSSEPWTGPYEQYF
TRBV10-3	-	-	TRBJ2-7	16	TGTGCCATCAGTGAGTCCACGCGCAGGGGTCCCTACGAGCAGTACTTC	CAISESTRRGPYEQYF
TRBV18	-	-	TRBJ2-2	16	TGTGCCAGCTCACCTCTGGACTGGAGAAACACCGGGGAGCTGTTTTTT	CASSPLDWRNTGELFF
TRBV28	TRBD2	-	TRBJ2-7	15	TGTGCCAGCAGTTTATTTAGCGGGAGGATCTACGAGCAGTACTTC	CASSLFSGRIYEQYF
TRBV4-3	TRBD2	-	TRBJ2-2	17	TGCGCCAGCAGCCCTAGAGTAGCGGGAGGCGGAACCGGGGAGCTGTTTTTT	CASSPRVAGGGTGELFF